A single TCR beta chain is shown here with its context. Germline CDR1 and CDR2: MNHEY and SVGEGT. The CDR3 has 17 residues. With 0 bases clipped from V and 4 bases from J, the junction kept 7 bases outside the gene matches. The data belong to a study of blood T cell repertoires in COVID-19. Looking at the study overall: COVID-19 samples from acute and convalescent phases originated in the United States, Italy and Spain.

In the study's own analysis: Amplifying reference gene primers gave estimates of nucleated cell counts. Sequenced by immunoSEQ multiplex PCR; TCRdb stores in-frame clones only, minus some. Clone size and the V and J calls come from that table; the DNA yielded D and trimming. The data show approximately 300,000 clones, 87% seen once. The chain combines TRBV6-2 or TRBV6-3 with TRBJ2-1; 9 nucleotides align to TRBD2. Material: peripheral blood. The source is a man between 18 and 29 years old with active or convalescent COVID-19. The CDR3, as DNA: TGTGCCAGCAGTTACTCCCCCCCTAGCGGGGTTTACAATGAGCAGTTCTTC. Translation gives CASSYSPPSGVYNEQFF.